Here is one T cell receptor beta chain with its context. Its matching antigen is unknown. Template material for TCR beta VDJ and CDR3 profiling consisted of genomic DNA. TCRdb passed the reads through MiXCR, listing each CDR3 protein once. The table has under 500,000 distinct CDR3 sequences, over 25% seen once; the top ten hold 0.82%. Before being chosen for sequencing, patients had shown CD8+CD57+ cell expansion by flow cytometry. This record belongs to a study of CD8+CD57+ T cells in acquired aplastic anemia. The overall study: Sorting CD4+ and CD8+ cells gave DNA averaging about 2.9 ug. Study results and caveats: Patients and controls turned out to have approximately 29 CD8+ CDR3 sequences in common.

J gave up 10 bases and V 1 base, and 4 bases lay outside the gene matches. Germline CDR1 reads SGHDN; CDR2 reads FVKESK. The CDR3 covers 14 residues. V is TRBV14 and J is TRBJ1-6, with 7 bases identical to TRBD1. The sequence came from a human donor with aplastic anemia. The sequenced material came from sorted CD4+, CD8+, or CD8+CD57+ T cells (not recorded which) from PBMCs. The CDR3 sequence: CASSQGTGRSPLHF. The CDR3 DNA is TGTGCCAGCAGCCAAGGGACAGGACGCTCACCCCTCCACTTT.